The 26 T cell receptor beta chains below were found in one sample sequenced in a study of identifying expanded T cells in peripheral blood. Libraries were prepared by immunoSEQ multiplex PCR; TCRdb keeps only in-frame clonotypes and omits some of them. The profile covers over 100,000 clones, with 88% appearing a single time and under 9% taken by the ten largest. The sample taken for sequencing was blood. Receptor source: a person between 18 and 69 years old in good health.

The rearrangement uses TRBV7-9 and TRBJ2-5; 7 bases are shared with TRBD2. The CDR3 runs 14 residues. V lost 4 bases and J lost 7; bases outside the gene matches: 9. Germline V gene data show CDR1 as SEHNR and CDR2 as FQNEAQ (reference sequence). The CDR3 reads CASSSGGGFVTQYF. The CDR3 bases are TGTGCCAGCAGCTCCGGCGGGGGATTCGTGACCCAGTACTTC.

This sequence joins TRBV5-6 and TRBJ1-4, with D maybe TRBD1 (6 bases). The CDR3 is made up of 14 amino acids. Germline CDR1 and CDR2: SGHDT and YYEEEE. Trimming took 5 bases from V and 11 from J, leaving 19 bases between them. This CDR3 reads CASRATKGGSKLFF. The CDR3 DNA sequence: TGTGCCAGCAGAGCGACGAAGGGGGGGTCTAAACTGTTTTTT. The complete variable domain, with remaining parts taken from reference TRBV5-6 and TRBJ1-4, reads DAGVTQSPTHLIKTRGQQVTLRCSPKSGHDTVSWYQQALGQGPQFIFQYYEEEERQRGNFPDRFSGHQFPNYSSELNVNALLLGDSALYLCASRATKGGSKLFFGSGTQLSVL.

J is TRBJ2-7 and V is TRBV5-4; 11 bases agree with TRBD2. CDR3 length equals 16 residues. CDR1 and CDR2 (germline): SGHNT, YYREEE (reference sequence). J was trimmed by 2 bases and V by 0 bases; bases with no gene match: 4. The CDR3 nucleotides are TGTGCCAGCAGCTTGGACGTAGCGGGAGGGGCCTACGAGCAGTACTTC. It codes for CASSLDVAGGAYEQYF.

CDR3 DNA: TGTGCCAGCAGCAAAGATGAGGGCACGGAGGGATTTGACGAGCAGTACTTC. It yields the protein CASSKDEGTEGFDEQYF. The chain carries TRBV21-1 and TRBJ2-7; the table gives TRBD2 as D, unverified against the DNA. TRBV21-1 is listed as a pseudogene. The CDR3 contains 17 residues.

This sequence joins TRBV18 and TRBJ2-1; D gene unclear. CDR1 is KGHSH and CDR2 is LQKENI in the germline V gene. Trimming cost V 3 bases and J 7 bases, with 7 bases left between them. The CDR3 covers 12 residues. The CDR3 DNA reads as TGTGCCAGCTCACCCCTCCCGAATGAGCAGTTCTTC. Encoded protein: CASSPLPNEQFF.

The genes are TRBV29-1 and TRBJ2-3; D not resolved. V was trimmed by 3 bases and J by 0 bases, leaving 13 bases between them. The CDR3 has 15 amino acids. In germline, CDR1 is SQVTM, CDR2 ANQGSEA. The CDR3 is CSVEPADTSTDTQYF. CDR3 bases: TGCAGCGTTGAGCCGGCAGACACTAGCACAGATACGCAGTATTTT.

The chain joins TRBV6-5 to TRBJ1-1; no reliable D call. The CDR3 is made up of 11 amino acids. The germline CDR1 and CDR2 sequences are MNHEY and SVGAGI. V lost 6 bases and J 2 bases, leaving 4 bases between the germline ends. For the CDR3, the DNA is TGTGCCAGCAGACGTAACACTGAAGCTTTCTTT. This translates into CASRRNTEAFF.

The V gene is TRBV6-1, the J gene TRBJ1-5, with TRBD1 as a possible D gene (6 bases). V lost 9 bases, J lost 7 bases, and 16 bases lay in between. Germline loops: CDR1 MNHNS, CDR2 SASEGT. The length of the CDR3 is 13 residues. This CDR3 is CASLRGSRQPQHF. The CDR3 region has the DNA TGTGCCAGTCTAAGGGGGAGTAGACAGCCCCAGCATTTT.

The rearrangement links TRBV10-3 to TRBJ1-2; TRBD1 is a possible D gene (6 bases). Germline CDR1 ENHRY, CDR2 SYGVKD. V was shortened by 2 bases and J by 0 bases, with 10 bases between the two germline ends. The CDR3 contains 15 residues. CDR3 amino acids: CAISEEQGSNYGYTF. CDR3 nucleotide sequence: TGTGCCATCAGTGAGGAACAGGGATCTAACTATGGCTACACCTTC.

The chain is built from TRBV6-1 and TRBJ2-2; unclear D gene. Per germline, CDR1 MNHNS and CDR2 SASEGT. V shed 5 bases and J shed 7 bases, with 8 bases lying between them. There are 12 residues in the CDR3. The CDR3, as DNA: TGTGCCAGCAGTCGAAGGGACGGGGAGCTGTTTTTT. Translating it yields CASSRRDGELFF.

Here the CDR3 reads CASSLGDTQYF. For the CDR3, the DNA is TGTGCCAGCAGCTTGGGTGATACGCAGTATTTT. The rearrangement joins TRBV5-4 to TRBJ2-3; D not resolved. Trimming shortened V by 0 bases and J by 6 bases, and 2 bases separated the two germline ends. The CDR3 runs to 11 residues. CDR1 is SGHNT and CDR2 is YYREEE in the germline V gene (reference sequence).

This clone was seen only a few times. This chain connects TRBV14 to TRBJ1-3, with D possibly TRBD1 on 5 matching bases. This CDR3 is built from 12 residues. From germline, CDR1 is SGHDN and CDR2 FVKESK. Trimming took off 4 bases at V and 4 bases at J, with 5 bases between the two ends. The CDR3 spells CASSRQGNTIYF. DNA for the CDR3: TGTGCCAGCAGCCGACAGGGAAACACCATATATTTT.

This clone was detected only once. This sequence joins TRBV11-2 and TRBJ1-3, with unresolved D. The CDR3 is made up of 19 amino acids. The germline CDR1 and CDR2 sequences are SGHAT and FQNNGV. V shed 0 bases and J shed 0 bases, with 18 bases lying between them. CDR3: CASSLDRTGRPYSGNTIYF. The CDR3 DNA is TGTGCCAGCAGCTTAGATCGGACGGGCAGGCCATACTCTGGAAACACCATATATTTT.

The rearrangement uses TRBV23-1 and TRBJ1-2; D possibly corresponds to TRBD1 (6 bases). TRBV23-1 is filed as an ORF, its function uncertain. V shed 2 bases and J shed 4 bases, with 14 bases lying between them. The CDR3 is made up of 15 amino acids. CDR3 DNA: TGCGCCAGCAGTCAAGACAGGAGCCTTTTCTATGGCTACACCTTC. Translation: CASSQDRSLFYGYTF.

A single count supports this clone. The J gene is TRBJ1-2, the V gene TRBV7-9, with D tentatively TRBD1 (5 bases). V dropped 8 bases and J dropped 5 bases, with 15 bases sitting between them. CDR3 length equals 13 residues. Looked up from germline, CDR1 is SEHNR and CDR2 is FQNEAQ (reference sequence). CDR3 loop: CASGRGTEYGYTF. For the CDR3, the DNA is TGTGCCAGCGGTCGAGGGACGGAATATGGCTACACCTTC.

J is TRBJ2-1 and V is TRBV30; 7 bases line up with TRBD2. Per germline, CDR1 GTSNPN and CDR2 SVGIG (reference sequence). J lost 0 bases, V lost 3 bases, and 5 bases had no gene match. CDR3 length: 15 residues. The DNA for the CDR3 is TGTGCCTGGAGACTAGCGCGCCGCTCCTACAATGAGCAGTTCTTC. Translation: CAWRLARRSYNEQFF. The full variable domain, with the rest looked up from reference TRBV30 and TRBJ2-1, is SQTIHQWPATLVQPVGSPLSLECTVEGTSNPNLYWYRQAAGRGLQLLFYSVGIGQISSEVPQNLSASRPQDRQFILSSKKLLLSDSGFYLCAWRLARRSYNEQFFGPGTRLTVL.

Turning to this clone: At the DNA level, this CDR3 is encoded by other sequences in the same sample as well. The chain uses TRBV5-1 and TRBJ2-2, with 7 bases matching TRBD1. CDR3 length: 15 residues. V lost 2 bases, J lost 1 base, and 2 bases stayed unmatched. Germline CDR1 and CDR2: SGHRS and YFSETQ. CDR3 nucleotides: TGCGCCAGCAGCTTAGCAGGGGGGAACACCGGGGAGCTGTTTTTT. Translated, it gives CASSLAGGNTGELFF.

This sequence joins TRBV6-6 and TRBJ2-7; tentatively, D is TRBD2 (6 bases). The CDR3 consists of 13 residues. Trimming took off 2 bases at V and 3 bases at J, with 8 bases between the two ends. Per the germline V gene, CDR1 is MNHNY and CDR2 is SVGAGI (reference sequence). CDR3 bases: TGTGCCAGCAGTTACCGGGGGTTCTACGAGCAGTACTTC. Translated, it gives CASSYRGFYEQYF.

The genes are TRBV15 and TRBJ2-1; 8 bases fit TRBD1. V shed 3 bases and J 5 bases; nucleotides not matched to a gene: 6. Germline V gives CDR1 LNHNV, CDR2 YYDKDF (reference sequence). The CDR3 loop spans 15 amino acids. Here the CDR3 DNA reads TGTGCCACCAGCAGCGACAGGGGTGGTAACAATGAGCAGTTCTTC. The encoded protein is CATSSDRGGNNEQFF.

This clone showed up just a few times. The rearrangement joins TRBV6-1 to TRBJ2-7, with 12 nucleotides matching TRBD2. The CDR3 extends over 17 amino acids. Trimming at V came to 2 bases and at J to 0 bases, leaving 5 bases not matched to a gene. Germline-derived CDR1 and CDR2 are MNHNS and SASEGT. The CDR3: CASSEWLAGGSSYEQYF. CDR3 nucleotide sequence: TGTGCCAGCAGTGAATGGCTAGCGGGAGGGAGCTCCTACGAGCAGTACTTC.

This chain links TRBV7-9 with TRBJ1-2; TRBD1 agrees at 9 bases. The CDR3 is made up of 16 amino acids. Germline V lookup: CDR1 SEHNR, CDR2 FQNEAQ (reference sequence). The V and J ends lost 3 bases and 5 bases, in that order; junction bases with no gene match: 10. The CDR3 nucleotides read TGTGCCAGCAGCTTCAACCCGGGACAGGGCCTATATGGCTACACCTTC. It is translated as CASSFNPGQGLYGYTF.

This chain joins TRBV5-8 and TRBJ1-5; no clear D gene. Germline CDR1 and CDR2: SGHTS and YDEGEE. This CDR3 contains 14 residues. The germline V and J ends were trimmed by 3 bases and 4 bases, with 11 bases remaining between them. CDR3 DNA: TGTGCCAGCAGCTACGGACTCCGAAATCAGCCCCAGCATTTT. Protein sequence: CASSYGLRNQPQHF.

V and J are TRBV4-2 and TRBJ1-3; maybe TRBD1 (6 bases). V was cut by 0 bases and J by 0 bases, with 12 bases left in between. The CDR3 consists of 17 residues. In germline, CDR1 is LGHNA, CDR2 YNFKEQ. CDR3 in amino acids: CASSQDVRGSSGNTIYF. The CDR3 nucleotides read TGTGCCAGCAGCCAAGATGTGAGGGGGAGCTCTGGAAACACCATATATTTT.

This chain uses TRBV6-1 with TRBJ2-3, with 10 bases lining up with TRBD2. Germline CDR1 MNHNS, CDR2 SASEGT. The V gene end was trimmed by 5 bases and the J gene end by 4 bases; junction bases not matched to a gene: 6. The CDR3 runs to 15 residues. CDR3 bases: TGTGCCAGCAGTAAAAGCGGGGGGGCCTCAGATACGCAGTATTTT. Its translation is CASSKSGGASDTQYF.

The CDR3, as DNA: TGTGCCAGCAGCCCGTTTCGGACAGATCATGGCTACACCTTC. This codes for CASSPFRTDHGYTF. The V call is TRBV27, the J call TRBJ1-2, with D possibly matching TRBD1 (6 bases). The V gene's germline CDR1 is MNHEY and CDR2 SMNVEV (reference sequence). This CDR3 contains 14 residues. The ends were cut back, 6 bases at V and 6 bases at J, with 17 bases in the middle.

V gene TRBV5-4 combines with J gene TRBJ1-1, with a tentative D call TRBD1 (5 bases). In germline, CDR1 is SGHNT, CDR2 YYREEE (reference sequence). The CDR3 is 15 residues long. The V gene lost 0 bases and the J gene lost 0 bases, with 9 bases spanning the gap. The CDR3 region is CASSLEGVMNTEAFF. The CDR3 DNA sequence: TGTGCCAGCAGCTTGGAAGGGGTGATGAACACTGAAGCTTTCTTT. Drawing the rest from reference TRBV5-4 and TRBJ1-1, the complete variable domain is ETGVTQSPTHLIKTRGQQVTLRCSSQSGHNTVSWYQQALGQGPQFIFQYYREEENGRGNFPPRFSGLQFPNYSSELNVNALELDDSALYLCASSLEGVMNTEAFFGQGTRLTVV.